The TCR beta chain under discussion was sequenced for a study of cytomegalovirus exposure and HLA in healthy donors. This clone has a handful of counts. Antigen unknown. Whole-study results and caveats: A later analysis found TCR association rates differed by HLA locus, highest for DRB1 and lowest for HLA-C. The study put 150 to 200 TCR beta chains on its list as cytomegalovirus-associated.

Primers: 60 Vbeta forward and 13 Jbeta reverse. Using immunoSEQ multiplex PCR, the repertoire was profiled, and TCRdb retains in-frame clones only, with some absent. The sample carries around 150,000 clones, roughly 75% recorded once. The source of this sequence is a man in his forties or fifties in good health and CMV-seropositive. Specimen: PBMCs.

The CDR3 DNA is TGCGCCAGCAGCTTGTTGGAGGGGAGCTCCTATAATTCACCCCTCCACTTT. The encoded protein is CASSLLEGSSYNSPLHF. The rearrangement joins TRBV5-1 to TRBJ1-6; a weak D match, TRBD1 (5 bases). The CDR3 sequence is 17 residues long. Germline loops: CDR1 SGHRS, CDR2 YFSETQ. V was cut by 1 base and J by 0 bases, with 11 bases left in between.